The 32 T cell receptor beta chains listed next were all sequenced from one sample in a study of cytomegalovirus exposure and HLA in healthy donors. 13 Jbeta primers and 60 Vbeta primers were used for the PCR. Sequenced by immunoSEQ multiplex PCR; TCRdb stores in-frame clones only, minus some. The sample lists around 110,000 clones; 65% to 80% were seen once. The sequenced material came from PBMCs. These TCRs come from a man in his thirties or forties in good health and CMV-seropositive.

The V gene is TRBV6-6, the J gene TRBJ2-1, with D unclear. Between the trimmed V and J ends, which lost 5 bases and 3 bases, there was a span of 5 bases. CDR3 length equals 12 residues. Germline CDR1 and CDR2: MNHNY and SVGAGI (reference sequence). In DNA, the CDR3 is TGTGCCAGCAGTCAGCGCTACAATGAGCAGTTCTTC. It encodes CASSQRYNEQFF.

The V gene is TRBV11-2, the J gene TRBJ2-7, with a possible D match to TRBD1 (6 bases). This CDR3 spans 17 amino acids. Germline CDR1 SGHAT, CDR2 FQNNGV. Trimming took 1 base from V and 2 from J, leaving 18 bases between them. This CDR3 reads CASSLGGLGTVAYEQYF. DNA of the CDR3: TGTGCCAGCAGCTTAGGGGGGCTCGGGACGGTCGCCTACGAGCAGTACTTC.

V gene TRBV18 combines with J gene TRBJ1-5; tentatively, D is TRBD1 (5 bases). V lost 5 bases and J 7 bases, leaving 18 bases between the germline ends. The CDR3 extends over 15 amino acids. Germline loops: CDR1 KGHSH, CDR2 LQKENI. This CDR3 is CASSTRGSGEQPQHF. The DNA for the CDR3 is TGTGCCAGCTCAACCCGTGGATCGGGGGAACAGCCCCAGCATTTT.

V and J are TRBV28 and TRBJ1-4; 9 bases match TRBD1. In germline, CDR1 is MDHEN, CDR2 SYDVKM. CDR3 size: 14 residues. V shed 5 bases and J 8 bases; nucleotides not matched to a gene: 6. CDR3 sequence (DNA): TGTGCCAGCAGTATGGGACAGGGCGGGGAAAAACTGTTTTTT. Protein sequence: CASSMGQGGEKLFF.

This chain joins TRBV19 and TRBJ2-1, with TRBD2 matching 7 bases. The trim removed 3 bases at V and 5 bases at J, leaving 7 bases unmatched. Germline CDR1 LNHDA, CDR2 SQIVND (reference sequence). This CDR3 contains 15 residues. The CDR3 DNA is TGTGCCAGTAGTATTTGGGGGGGGACCGACAATGAGCAGTTCTTC. The encoded protein is CASSIWGGTDNEQFF.

A few counts support this clone. The chain is built from TRBV6-1 and TRBJ2-5, with 10 bases identical to TRBD2. The germline gives CDR1 MNHNS, CDR2 SASEGT. Unmatched junction bases numbered 9, after V lost 6 bases and J lost 5 bases. The CDR3 contains 15 residues. The CDR3 loop is CASRVLAGQGETQYF. As DNA, the CDR3 is TGTGCCAGCAGGGTACTAGCGGGGCAAGGGGAGACCCAGTACTTC.

This chain links TRBV7-9 with TRBJ2-7; 10 bases agree with TRBD1. From germline, CDR1 is SEHNR and CDR2 FQNEAQ (reference sequence). The junction had 9 bases not matched to a gene; V was cut back by 4 bases and J by 3 bases. The CDR3 length is 16 residues. The CDR3, as DNA: TGTGCCAGCAGCTCAGCCGGGACAGGGGATCGCTACGAGCAGTACTTC. Encoded protein: CASSSAGTGDRYEQYF.

The chain joins TRBV6-5 to TRBJ1-2; tentatively, D is TRBD1 (5 bases). The CDR3 sequence is 14 residues long. CDR1 and CDR2 from the germline V gene are MNHEY and SVGAGI. With 7 bases removed from V and 4 bases from J, the gap between germline ends came to 16 bases. This chain's CDR3 is CASTETASGYGYTF. The CDR3 DNA reads TGTGCCAGCACCGAGACAGCTTCCGGCTATGGCTACACCTTC.

V and J are TRBV5-1 and TRBJ2-7; TRBD1 aligns across 9 bases. The CDR3 runs to 17 residues. Germline-derived CDR1 and CDR2 are SGHRS and YFSETQ. V trimming: 1 base; J trimming: 5 bases; junction bases outside the gene matches: 13. CDR3 sequence: CASSLPGLGQGGHEQYF. CDR3 bases: TGCGCCAGCAGCTTGCCCGGCCTGGGACAGGGAGGCCACGAGCAGTACTTC.

This clone appeared once. A junction end diverges from the germline sequence, so it may reflect a read error. This rearrangement joins TRBV30 to TRBJ2-2; TRBD2 is a possible D gene (5 bases). This CDR3 comprises 13 residues. The germline V gene encodes CDR1 GTSNPN and CDR2 SVGIG (reference sequence). The CDR3 DNA follows: TGTGCCTGGACAGATACACCGGGGAGCCGATGGGTTTTT. It encodes CAWTDTPGSRWVF.

The count of this clone is one. The chain combines TRBV5-5 with TRBJ1-4; 9 bases align to TRBD1. The CDR3 is 15 amino acids. Per the germline V gene, CDR1 is SGHKS and CDR2 is YYEKEE (reference sequence). After removal of 4 bases from V and 14 bases from J, the junction contained 15 bases not matched to a gene. The CDR3 sequence is CASSETGTGTGKLFF. CDR3 bases: TGTGCCAGCAGCGAAACCGGGACAGGGACAGGAAAGCTGTTTTTT.

The J gene is TRBJ2-7, the V gene TRBV19; 8 nucleotides line up with TRBD2. The CDR3 covers 13 residues. V lost 3 bases and J lost 7; bases outside the gene matches: 5. Germline V gene data show CDR1 as LNHDA and CDR2 as SQIVND (reference sequence). CDR3 coding DNA: TGTGCCAGTAGTATTGATAGCGGGGAGGAGCAGTACTTC. Translated, it gives CASSIDSGEEQYF.

The chain employs TRBV4-1 and TRBJ1-2; no reliable D call. The CDR3 length is 13 residues. Germline V CDR1 and CDR2: MGHRA, YSYEKL. Trimming left V 0 bases short and J 7 bases short, with 9 bases between. CDR3 DNA sequence: TGCGCCAGCAGCCAAGAGGAGGTCTTTGGCTACACCTTC. Its translation is CASSQEEVFGYTF.

The chain uses TRBV29-1 and TRBJ1-5; D is ambiguous. The germline V and J ends were trimmed by 4 bases and 0 bases, with 7 bases remaining between them. CDR1 is SQVTM and CDR2 is ANQGSEA in the germline V gene. The CDR3 length is 13 residues. CDR3 in DNA: TGCAGCGTTGGCCGGGGTAGCAATCAGCCCCAGCATTTT. Translated, it gives CSVGRGSNQPQHF.

This clone appeared a single time. This chain links TRBV5-1 with TRBJ2-7, with D maybe TRBD1 (7 bases). V lost 0 bases, J lost 4 bases, and 11 bases lay in between. The CDR3 sequence is 14 residues long. From germline, CDR1 is SGHRS and CDR2 YFSETQ. CDR3 nucleotide sequence: TGCGCCAGCAGCTTGGAACAGGGGAGGTACGAGCAGTACTTC. Residues: CASSLEQGRYEQYF.

The chain employs TRBV6-1 and TRBJ2-7; 10 nucleotides agree with TRBD2. The CDR3 sequence is 13 residues long. CDR1 and CDR2 from the germline V gene are MNHNS and SASEGT. V gave up 8 bases and J gave up 3 bases; unmatched junction bases: 4. The CDR3 spells CASRLAGDYEQYF. CDR3 DNA: TGTGCCAGCCGGCTAGCGGGGGACTACGAGCAGTACTTC.

This clone was detected a few times. This chain links TRBV4-1 with TRBJ2-1, with TRBD1 identical over 8 bases. Trimming cost V 4 bases and J 8 bases; bases outside gene matches: 7. The CDR3 consists of 14 residues. Germline loops: CDR1 MGHRA, CDR2 YSYEKL. CDR3 nucleotides: TGCGCCAGCAGCCGAGTTCCAGGGGGCGATGAGCAGTTCTTC. Amino acid sequence: CASSRVPGGDEQFF.

V is TRBV28 and J is TRBJ2-5, with 9 bases that match TRBD1. The J call is in doubt because the DNA end fits TRBJ2-7 better. This CDR3 spans 16 amino acids. CDR1 and CDR2 (germline): MDHEN, SYDVKM. The CDR3 here is CASSSPAGQGTYEQYF. For the CDR3, the DNA is TGTGCCAGCAGTTCCCCGGCGGGACAGGGAACCTACGAGCAGTACTTC.

The table lists this clone with a count of one. The chain carries TRBV28 and TRBJ2-5, with TRBD2 matching 8 bases. The junction had 13 bases not matched to a gene; V was cut back by 6 bases and J by 4 bases. The germline V gene encodes CDR1 MDHEN and CDR2 SYDVKM. The CDR3 spans 16 residues. The CDR3 nucleotides are TGTGCCAGCAGGGGTCTAGCGGGCTGGGGTGGAGAGACCCAGTACTTC. Translating gives CASRGLAGWGGETQYF.

The CDR3 nucleotides read TGTGCCACCCACGGGGACAGGGGAGTGTATAATTCACCCCTCCACTTT. The encoded protein is CATHGDRGVYNSPLHF. V gene TRBV19 combines with J gene TRBJ1-6, with 10 bases matching TRBD1. J gave up 4 bases and V 10 bases, and 10 bases lay outside the gene matches. Germline loops: CDR1 LNHDA, CDR2 SQIVND (reference sequence). This CDR3 is 16 amino acids long.

This clone occurred once. The genes are TRBV7-2 and TRBJ1-1; D not resolved. Trimming removed 2 bases at V and 7 bases at J, with 14 bases between. The CDR3 spans 14 residues. CDR1 SGHTA and CDR2 FQGNSA come from the germline V gene. DNA for the CDR3: TGTGCCAGCAGCTTATTTACATCCCCAAGTGAAGCTTTCTTT. It specifies CASSLFTSPSEAFF.

The chain employs TRBV2 and TRBJ2-2, with D possibly being TRBD1 (7 bases). Germline V CDR1 and CDR2: SNHLY, FYNNEI. CDR3 size: 15 residues. The germline V and J ends were trimmed by 7 bases and 5 bases, with 17 bases remaining between them. The CDR3 region has the DNA TGTGCCAGCAAACTCGGACAGGCGGGGACCGGGGAGCTGTTTTTT. This translates into CASKLGQAGTGELFF.

CDR3 protein: CASSVGGAGEKLFF. CDR3 DNA: TGTGCCAGCAGCGTAGGCGGGGCAGGGGAAAAACTGTTTTTT. The chain couples TRBV9 to TRBJ1-4, with a tentative D call TRBD1 (5 bases). Germline V CDR1 and CDR2: SGDLS, YYNGEE. The length of the CDR3 is 14 residues. Trimming removed 0 bases at V and 8 bases at J, with 11 bases between.

The chain links TRBV5-6 to TRBJ1-2; the D gene is possibly TRBD1 (6 bases). Germline CDR1 is SGHDT and CDR2 is YYEEEE. V dropped 2 bases and J dropped 4 bases, with 12 bases sitting between them. The CDR3 loop spans 14 amino acids. The CDR3 bases are TGTGCCAGCAGCTTAACAGGGATAGGCTATGGCTACACCTTC. The encoded protein is CASSLTGIGYGYTF.

J is TRBJ2-1 and V is TRBV30, with TRBD2 as a possible D gene (6 bases). The CDR3 spans 14 residues. The V gene's germline CDR1 is GTSNPN and CDR2 SVGIG (reference sequence). V lost 7 bases and J 0 bases, leaving 13 bases between the germline ends. CDR3: CASDGRSSYNEQFF. CDR3 in DNA: TGTGCCTCGGACGGGAGAAGCTCCTACAATGAGCAGTTCTTC.

This clone has a single count. The chain links TRBV4-1 to TRBJ2-3; 7 nucleotides match TRBD2. V lost 0 bases to trimming and J lost 3 bases; unmatched junction nucleotides: 9. Germline assignment: CDR1 MGHRA and CDR2 YSYEKL. The CDR3 has 17 amino acids. CDR3 sequence reads: CASSQDRVGGRTDTQYF. In DNA form, the CDR3 reads TGCGCCAGCAGCCAAGATCGGGTCGGGGGGAGAACAGATACGCAGTATTTT.

This chain connects TRBV10-1 to TRBJ1-1; possible D gene TRBD1, 6 bases. The V end lost 4 bases, the J end lost 4 bases, and 25 bases lay between the germline ends. The CDR3 sequence is 18 residues long. Germline values: CDR1 WNHNN, CDR2 SYGVQD (reference sequence). CDR3 residues: CASSVPPRGGRGITEAFF. The CDR3 bases are TGCGCCAGCAGTGTACCCCCGAGAGGGGGACGGGGTATCACTGAAGCTTTCTTT.

The chain carries TRBV6-5 and TRBJ1-2, with 7 bases identical to TRBD1. Germline V gene data show CDR1 as MNHEY and CDR2 as SVGAGI. The length of the CDR3 is 13 residues. The ends lost 5 bases at V and 4 bases at J; junction bases unmatched: 4. In DNA form, the CDR3 reads TGTGCCAGCAGTCGTCGGGACAGCTATGGCTACACCTTC. It is translated as CASSRRDSYGYTF.

Concerning this clone: One end of the junction does not line up with germline, which may come from a read error. The chain links TRBV5-1 to TRBJ1-4, with D hard to call. The CDR3 spans 15 residues. Germline V gene lookup returns CDR1 SGHRS and CDR2 YFSETQ. The CDR3 sequence: CASSLSGSLGEKLFF. As DNA, the CDR3 is TGCGCTAGCAGCTTGTCGGGGTCCTTAGGGGAAAAACTGTTTTTT.

V usage is TRBV29-1 and J usage is TRBJ2-5, with D tentatively TRBD2 (7 bases). The J call is in doubt because the DNA end fits TRBJ2-7 better. CDR3 length equals 13 residues. Germline CDR1 is SQVTM and CDR2 is ANQGSEA. The CDR3 DNA sequence: TGCAGCGGGGTGGGGGGGGCGGTCAACGAGCAGTACTTC. Translation: CSGVGGAVNEQYF.

The rearrangement joins TRBV28 to TRBJ2-7, with 9 bases identical to TRBD1. CDR1 is MDHEN and CDR2 is SYDVKM in the germline V gene. The CDR3 totals 15 residues. After removal of 4 bases from V and 4 bases from J, the junction contained 8 bases not matched to a gene. CDR3 residues: CASSSPRDRDYEQYF. Written as DNA, the CDR3 is TGTGCCAGCAGTTCCCCTCGGGACAGGGATTACGAGCAGTACTTC.

The rearrangement uses TRBV30 and TRBJ1-3; the D is unclear. This CDR3 spans 14 amino acids. Germline V gene data show CDR1 as GTSNPN and CDR2 as SVGIG (reference sequence). V lost 6 bases to trimming and J lost 0 bases, with 12 bases between them. As DNA, the CDR3 is TGTGCCTGTTCGGGTAGTTTCTCTGGAAACACCATATATTTT. This encodes CACSGSFSGNTIYF.